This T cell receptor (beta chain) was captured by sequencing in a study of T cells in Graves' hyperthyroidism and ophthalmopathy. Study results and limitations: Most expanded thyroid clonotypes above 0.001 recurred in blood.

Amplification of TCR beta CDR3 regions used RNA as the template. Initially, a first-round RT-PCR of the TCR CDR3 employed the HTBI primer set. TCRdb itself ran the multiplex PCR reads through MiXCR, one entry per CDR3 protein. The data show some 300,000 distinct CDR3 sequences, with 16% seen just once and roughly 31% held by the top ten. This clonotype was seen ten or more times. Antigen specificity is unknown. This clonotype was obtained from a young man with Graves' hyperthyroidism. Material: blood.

In DNA form, the CDR3 reads TGTGCCAGCTCACCATTTCAGGGTAATCAGCCCCAGCATTTT. The encoded protein is CASSPFQGNQPQHF. V is TRBV18 and J is TRBJ1-5, with a possible D match to TRBD1 (5 bases). CDR1 and CDR2 from the germline V gene are KGHSH and LQKENI. The V end was cut by 2 bases, the J end by 4 bases, with 9 bases between. The CDR3 spans 14 residues.